These T cell receptor beta chains were read from a single sample in a study of T cells in Graves' hyperthyroidism and ophthalmopathy. TCRdb reprocessed the multiplex PCR reads via MiXCR and lists one record per CDR3 protein. The data contain roughly 290,000 distinct CDR3 sequences, about 13% of them singletons. The sequencing sample was made of blood. These receptors originate from a woman aged 35 to 49 with Graves' hyperthyroidism. The CDR3 runs from the conserved cysteine through the conserved F or W. A D gene is named only where the DNA matches it firmly. Rows give clone size only sometimes, using once, few, many, or a class for an expanded clone.

V: TRBV2
J: TRBJ2-3
size: -
D: -
CDR3: CASSDLGSKDTQYF
DNA: TGTGCCAGCAGTGATTTGGGGAGTAAAGATACGCAGTATTTT

V: TRBV12-3/TRBV12-4
J: TRBJ2-2
size: -
D: -
CDR3: CASSHLDVELFF
DNA: TGTGCCAGCAGCCACCTTGACGTGGAGCTGTTTTTT

V: TRBV20-1
J: TRBJ2-7
size: few
D: -
CDR3: CSALGSLSSYEQYF
DNA: TGCAGTGCTTTAGGGTCCTTGAGCTCCTACGAGCAGTACTTC

V: TRBV28
J: TRBJ1-1
size: many
D: TRBD1
CDR3: CASIPGQGISEAFF
DNA: TGTGCCAGCATCCCGGGACAGGGGATTTCTGAAGCTTTCTTT

V: TRBV18
J: TRBJ1-1
size: many
D: -
CDR3: CASSPLENTEAFF
DNA: TGTGCCAGCTCACCATTGGAGAACACTGAAGCTTTCTTT

V: TRBV7-2
J: TRBJ2-1
size: many
D: TRBD2
CDR3: CASSLTSVQFF
DNA: TGTGCCAGCAGCTTGACTAGCGTGCAGTTCTTC

V: TRBV4-1
J: TRBJ1-6
size: -
D: TRBD1
CDR3: CASSQGGQGSSPLHF
DNA: TGCGCCAGCAGCCAAGGGGGACAGGGAAGCTCACCCCTCCACTTT

V: TRBV18
J: TRBJ1-2
size: -
D: -
CDR3: CASSPRMGTGQHGYTF
DNA: TGTGCCAGCTCACCACGGATGGGGACCGGACAACATGGCTACACCTTC

V: TRBV7-6
J: TRBJ1-1
size: few
D: -
CDR3: CASSLNRGTEAFF
DNA: TGTGCCAGCAGCCTCAATCGGGGGACTGAAGCTTTCTTT

V: TRBV18
J: TRBJ2-7
size: many
D: TRBD1
CDR3: CASSPDRVLGEQYF
DNA: TGTGCCAGCTCACCCGACAGGGTGCTGGGAGAGCAGTACTTC

V: TRBV28
J: TRBJ1-2
size: -
D: -
CDR3: CASSSGVESYTF
DNA: TGTGCCAGCAGCTCAGGGGTGGAGAGCTACACCTTC

V: TRBV2
J: TRBJ1-1
size: many
D: -
CDR3: CASRPQGNTEAFF
DNA: TGTGCCAGCAGACCGCAGGGGAACACTGAAGCTTTCTTT

V: TRBV5-4
J: TRBJ1-6
size: -
D: TRBD1
CDR3: CASSLAGLRGPNSPLHF
DNA: TGTGCCAGCAGCTTGGCAGGGTTGAGGGGGCCTAATTCACCCCTCCACTTT

V: TRBV19
J: TRBJ2-2
size: -
D: -
CDR3: CASSLPSVLTGELFF
DNA: TGTGCCAGTAGTCTCCCGTCCGTACTCACCGGGGAGCTGTTTTTT

V: TRBV18
J: TRBJ1-1
size: few
D: TRBD1
CDR3: CASSPRQGENTEAFF
DNA: TGTGCCAGCTCACCGCGACAGGGCGAAAACACTGAAGCTTTCTTT

V: TRBV6-6
J: TRBJ2-3
size: many
D: TRBD2
CDR3: CASSYPAGDGRRTQYF
DNA: TGTGCCAGCAGTTACCCAGCGGGAGATGGCAGACGAACGCAGTATTTT

V: TRBV12-5
J: TRBJ2-1
size: many
D: TRBD1
CDR3: CASAATGGYNEQFF
DNA: TGTGCTAGTGCCGCGACAGGGGGATACAATGAGCAGTTCTTC

V: TRBV2
J: TRBJ1-5
size: many
D: -
CDR3: CASSDDGEPQHF
DNA: TGTGCCAGCAGTGATGATGGGGAGCCCCAGCATTTT

V: TRBV3-1
J: TRBJ1-1
size: many
D: -
CDR3: CASSQEGDTEAFF
DNA: TGTGCCAGCAGCCAAGAGGGGGACACTGAAGCTTTCTTT

V: TRBV6-1
J: TRBJ2-1
size: few
D: -
CDR3: CASSLEQVYNEQFF
DNA: TGTGCCAGCAGTTTGGAACAGGTTTACAATGAGCAGTTCTTC

V: TRBV12-3/TRBV12-4
J: TRBJ2-5
size: many
D: -
CDR3: CASSFWGREETQYF
DNA: TGTGCCAGCAGTTTTTGGGGACGGGAAGAGACCCAGTACTTC

V: TRBV6-5
J: TRBJ1-1
size: many
D: -
CDR3: CASSYSQEIPEAFF
DNA: TGTGCCAGCAGTTACTCCCAGGAGATACCCGAAGCTTTCTTT

V: TRBV24-1
J: TRBJ2-1
size: -
D: -
CDR3: CATSGWDWGLNPSCNEQFF
DNA: TGTGCCACCTCAGGGTGGGACTGGGGCCTGAACCCTTCCTGCAATGAGCAGTTCTTC

V: TRBV12-3/TRBV12-4
J: TRBJ2-1
size: many
D: -
CDR3: CASRTQNNEQFF
DNA: TGTGCCAGCAGAACACAGAACAATGAGCAGTTCTTC

V: TRBV14
J: TRBJ2-2
size: -
D: -
CDR3: CASSQSVELFF
DNA: TGTGCCAGCAGCCAATCGGTGGAGCTGTTTTTT

V: TRBV29-1
J: TRBJ2-3
size: many
D: -
CDR3: CSVGGSRGDTQYF
DNA: TGCAGCGTTGGAGGGAGTCGGGGAGATACGCAGTATTTT

V: TRBV18
J: TRBJ2-1
size: once
D: TRBD2
CDR3: CASSPPSGRLYNEQFF
DNA: TGTGCCAGCTCACCACCTAGCGGGAGGTTATACAATGAGCAGTTCTTC